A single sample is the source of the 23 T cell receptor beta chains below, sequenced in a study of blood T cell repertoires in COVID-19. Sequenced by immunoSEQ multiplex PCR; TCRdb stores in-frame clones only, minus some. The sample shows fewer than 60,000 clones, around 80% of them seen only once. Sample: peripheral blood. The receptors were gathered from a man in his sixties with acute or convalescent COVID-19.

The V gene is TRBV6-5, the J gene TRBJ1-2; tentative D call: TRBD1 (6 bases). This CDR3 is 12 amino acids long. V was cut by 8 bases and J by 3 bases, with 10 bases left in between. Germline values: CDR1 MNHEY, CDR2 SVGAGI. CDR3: CASFYRDYGYTF. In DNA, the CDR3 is TGTGCCAGCTTTTACAGGGACTATGGCTACACCTTC.

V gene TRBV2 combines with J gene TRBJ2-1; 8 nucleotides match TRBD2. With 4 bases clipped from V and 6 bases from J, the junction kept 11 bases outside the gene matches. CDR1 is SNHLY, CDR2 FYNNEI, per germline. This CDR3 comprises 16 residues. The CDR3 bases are TGTGCCAGCAGTGCCCGAAGCGGGGGCGGCTTCAATGAGCAGTTCTTC. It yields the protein CASSARSGGGFNEQFF.

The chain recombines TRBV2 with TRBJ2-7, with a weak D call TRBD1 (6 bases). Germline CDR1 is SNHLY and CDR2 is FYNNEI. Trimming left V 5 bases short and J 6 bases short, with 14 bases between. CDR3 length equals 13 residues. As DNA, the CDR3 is TGTGCCAGCAGTTCCACAGGGATCCGCGAGCAGTACTTC. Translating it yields CASSSTGIREQYF.

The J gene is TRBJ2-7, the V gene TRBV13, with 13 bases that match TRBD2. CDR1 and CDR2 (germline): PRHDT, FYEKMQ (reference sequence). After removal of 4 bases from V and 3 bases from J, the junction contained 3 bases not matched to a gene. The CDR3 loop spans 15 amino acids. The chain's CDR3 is CASSSGTSGDYEQYF. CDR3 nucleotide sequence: TGTGCCAGCAGCTCCGGGACTAGCGGGGACTACGAGCAGTACTTC.

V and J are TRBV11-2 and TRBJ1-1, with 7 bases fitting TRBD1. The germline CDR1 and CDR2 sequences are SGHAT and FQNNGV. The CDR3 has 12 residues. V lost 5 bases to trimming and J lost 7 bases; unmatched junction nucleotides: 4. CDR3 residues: CASSRDRVEAFF. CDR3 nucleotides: TGTGCCAGCAGCCGAGACAGGGTTGAAGCTTTCTTT.

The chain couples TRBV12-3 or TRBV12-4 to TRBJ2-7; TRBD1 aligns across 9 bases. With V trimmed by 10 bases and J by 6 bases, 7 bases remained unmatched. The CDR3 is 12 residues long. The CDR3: CAIGTGYREQYF. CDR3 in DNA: TGTGCCATCGGGACAGGGTACCGCGAGCAGTACTTC.

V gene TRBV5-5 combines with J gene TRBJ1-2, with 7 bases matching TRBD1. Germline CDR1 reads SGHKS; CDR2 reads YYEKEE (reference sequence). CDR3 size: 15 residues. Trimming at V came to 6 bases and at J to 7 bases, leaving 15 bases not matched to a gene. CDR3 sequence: CASNPMTGSLGGYTF. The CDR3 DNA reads TGTGCCAGCAACCCAATGACAGGGTCGTTGGGTGGCTACACCTTC.

The CDR3 DNA is TGTGCCAGCAGCGACCGAAACAGGGGTTACGAGCAGTACTTC. This sequence encodes CASSDRNRGYEQYF. The chain couples TRBV7-9 to TRBJ2-7; TRBD1 aligns across 7 bases. Germline loops: CDR1 SEHNR, CDR2 FQNEAQ (reference sequence). The V and J ends lost 5 bases and 4 bases, in that order; junction bases with no gene match: 8. The CDR3 is 14 residues long.

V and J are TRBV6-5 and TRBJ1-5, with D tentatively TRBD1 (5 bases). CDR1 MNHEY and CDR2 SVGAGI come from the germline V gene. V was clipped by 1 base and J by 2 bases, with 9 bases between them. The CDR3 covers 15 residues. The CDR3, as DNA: TGTGCCAGCAGTTACTTTAGGGGCGGCAATCAGCCCCAGCATTTT. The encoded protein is CASSYFRGGNQPQHF.

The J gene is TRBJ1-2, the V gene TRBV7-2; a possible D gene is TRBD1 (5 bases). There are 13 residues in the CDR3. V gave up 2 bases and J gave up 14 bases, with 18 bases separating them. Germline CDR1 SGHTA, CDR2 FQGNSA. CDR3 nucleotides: TGTGCCAGCAGCTTAAACTGGGGGGGTACGCCTACCTTC. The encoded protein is CASSLNWGGTPTF.

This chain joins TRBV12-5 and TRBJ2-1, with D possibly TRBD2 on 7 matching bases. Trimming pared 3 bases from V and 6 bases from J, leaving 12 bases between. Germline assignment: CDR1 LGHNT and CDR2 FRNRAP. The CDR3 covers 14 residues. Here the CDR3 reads CASGLGGALNEQFF. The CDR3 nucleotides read TGTGCTAGTGGTTTAGGGGGGGCCCTCAATGAGCAGTTCTTC. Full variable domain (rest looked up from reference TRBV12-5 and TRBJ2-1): DARVTQTPRHKVTEMGQEVTMRCQPILGHNTVFWYRQTMMQGLELLAYFRNRAPLDDSGMPKDRFSAEMPDATLATLKIQPSEPRDSAVYFCASGLGGALNEQFFGPGTRLTVL.

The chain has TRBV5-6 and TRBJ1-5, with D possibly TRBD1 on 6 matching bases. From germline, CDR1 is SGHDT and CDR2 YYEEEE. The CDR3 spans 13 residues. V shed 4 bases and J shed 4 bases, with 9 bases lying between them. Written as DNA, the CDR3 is TGTGCCAGCAGCAAAGACAGGAATCAGCCCCAGCATTTT. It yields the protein CASSKDRNQPQHF.

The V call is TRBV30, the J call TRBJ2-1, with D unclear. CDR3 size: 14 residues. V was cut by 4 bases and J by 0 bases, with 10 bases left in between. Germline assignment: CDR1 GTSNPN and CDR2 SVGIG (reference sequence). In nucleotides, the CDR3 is TGTGCCTGGACCCGTAGTAGCTCCTACAATGAGCAGTTCTTC. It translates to CAWTRSSSYNEQFF.

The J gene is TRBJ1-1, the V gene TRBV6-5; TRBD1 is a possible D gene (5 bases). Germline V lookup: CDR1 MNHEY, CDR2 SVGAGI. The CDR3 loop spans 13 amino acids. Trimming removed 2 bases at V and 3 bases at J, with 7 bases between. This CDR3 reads CASSYVRDTEAFF. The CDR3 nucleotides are TGTGCCAGCAGTTACGTCAGGGACACTGAAGCTTTCTTT.

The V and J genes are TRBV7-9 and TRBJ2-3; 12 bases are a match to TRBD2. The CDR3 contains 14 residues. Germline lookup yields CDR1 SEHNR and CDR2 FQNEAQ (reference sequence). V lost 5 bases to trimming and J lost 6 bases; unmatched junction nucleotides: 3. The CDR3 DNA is TGTGCCAGCAGCCCTAGCGGGGGGGCGGATACGCAGTATTTT. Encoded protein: CASSPSGGADTQYF.

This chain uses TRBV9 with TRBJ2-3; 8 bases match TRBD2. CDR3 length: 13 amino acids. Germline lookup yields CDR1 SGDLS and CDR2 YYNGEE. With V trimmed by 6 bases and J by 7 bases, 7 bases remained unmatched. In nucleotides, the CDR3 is TGTGCCAGCACTCGGGCGGGGGGTCATACGCAGTATTTT. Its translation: CASTRAGGHTQYF.

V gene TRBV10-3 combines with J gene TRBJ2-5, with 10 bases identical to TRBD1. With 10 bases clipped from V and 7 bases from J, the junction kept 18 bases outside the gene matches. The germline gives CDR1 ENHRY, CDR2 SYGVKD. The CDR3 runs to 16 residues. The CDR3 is CATRNRRDRGHGTQYF. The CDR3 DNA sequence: TGTGCCACCCGAAATCGCCGGGACAGGGGACACGGGACCCAGTACTTC.

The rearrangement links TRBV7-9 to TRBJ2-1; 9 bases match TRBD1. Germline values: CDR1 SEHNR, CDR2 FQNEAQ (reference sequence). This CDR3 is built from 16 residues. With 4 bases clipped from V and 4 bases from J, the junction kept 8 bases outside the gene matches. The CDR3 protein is CASSSTPGQGYNEQFF. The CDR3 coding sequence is TGTGCCAGCAGCTCCACCCCGGGACAGGGTTACAATGAGCAGTTCTTC.

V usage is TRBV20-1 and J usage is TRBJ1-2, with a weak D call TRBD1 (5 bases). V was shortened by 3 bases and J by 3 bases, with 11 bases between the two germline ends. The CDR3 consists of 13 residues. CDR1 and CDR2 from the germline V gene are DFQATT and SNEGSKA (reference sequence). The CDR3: CSASLGGDYGYTF. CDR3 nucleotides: TGCAGTGCTAGTCTTGGGGGGGACTATGGCTACACCTTC.

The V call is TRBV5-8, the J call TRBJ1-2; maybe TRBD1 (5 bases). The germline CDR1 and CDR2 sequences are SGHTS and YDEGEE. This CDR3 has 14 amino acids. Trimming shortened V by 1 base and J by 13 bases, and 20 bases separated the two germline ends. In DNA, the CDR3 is TGTGCCAGCAGCTTGTTTGGGACTTCTCCTACCCTCACCTTC. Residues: CASSLFGTSPTLTF.

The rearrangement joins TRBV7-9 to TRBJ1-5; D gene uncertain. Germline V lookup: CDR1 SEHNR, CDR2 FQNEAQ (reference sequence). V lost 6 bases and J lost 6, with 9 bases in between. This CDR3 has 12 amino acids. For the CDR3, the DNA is TGTGCCAGCAGTTCCGACACTCAGCCCCAGCATTTT. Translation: CASSSDTQPQHF.

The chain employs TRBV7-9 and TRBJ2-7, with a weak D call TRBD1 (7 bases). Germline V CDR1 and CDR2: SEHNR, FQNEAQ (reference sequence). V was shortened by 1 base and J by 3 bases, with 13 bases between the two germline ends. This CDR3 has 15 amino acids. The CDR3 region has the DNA TGTGCCAGCAGCTTAGGAGTCCAGGGGGGCTACGAGCAGTACTTC. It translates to CASSLGVQGGYEQYF.

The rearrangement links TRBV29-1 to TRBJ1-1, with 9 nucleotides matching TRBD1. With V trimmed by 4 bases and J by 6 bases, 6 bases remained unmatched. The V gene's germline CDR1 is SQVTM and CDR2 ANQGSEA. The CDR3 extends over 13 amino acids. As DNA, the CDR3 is TGCAGCGTTGGCCGGGACAGGGAATCTGAAGCTTTCTTT. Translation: CSVGRDRESEAFF.